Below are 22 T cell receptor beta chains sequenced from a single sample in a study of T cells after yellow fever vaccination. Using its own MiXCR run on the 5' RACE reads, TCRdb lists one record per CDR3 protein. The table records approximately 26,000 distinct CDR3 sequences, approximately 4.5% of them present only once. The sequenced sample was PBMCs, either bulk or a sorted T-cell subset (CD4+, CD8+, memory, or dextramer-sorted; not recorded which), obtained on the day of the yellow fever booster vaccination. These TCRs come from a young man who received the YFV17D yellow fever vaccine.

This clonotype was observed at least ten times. The CDR3 bases are TGTGCCAGCAGTACAGAAACTAACTATGGCTACACCTTC. Protein product: CASSTETNYGYTF. The chain recombines TRBV6-1 with TRBJ1-2; D is uncertain. The CDR3 spans 13 residues. With 5 bases removed from V and 0 bases from J, the gap between germline ends came to 7 bases. From germline, CDR1 is MNHNS and CDR2 SASEGT.

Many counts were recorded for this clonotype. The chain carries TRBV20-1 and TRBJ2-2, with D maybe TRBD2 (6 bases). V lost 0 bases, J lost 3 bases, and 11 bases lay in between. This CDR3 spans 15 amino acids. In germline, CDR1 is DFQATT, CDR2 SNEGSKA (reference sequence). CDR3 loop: CSARDLGEDTGELFF. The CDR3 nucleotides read TGCAGTGCTAGAGATCTAGGGGAGGACACCGGGGAGCTGTTTTTT.

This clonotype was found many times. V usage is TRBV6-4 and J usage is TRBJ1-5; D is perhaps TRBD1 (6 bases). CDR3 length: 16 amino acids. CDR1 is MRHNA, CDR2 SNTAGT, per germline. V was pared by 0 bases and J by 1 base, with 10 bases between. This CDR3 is CASSDSYRASNQPQHF. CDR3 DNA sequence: TGTGCCAGCAGTGACTCGTACAGGGCGAGCAATCAGCCCCAGCATTTT.

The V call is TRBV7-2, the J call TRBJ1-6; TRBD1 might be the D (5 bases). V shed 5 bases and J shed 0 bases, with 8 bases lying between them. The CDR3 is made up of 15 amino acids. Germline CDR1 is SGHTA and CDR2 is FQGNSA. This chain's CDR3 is CASSPDSSYNSPLHF. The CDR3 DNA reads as TGTGCCAGCAGCCCAGACAGCTCCTATAATTCACCCCTCCACTTT.

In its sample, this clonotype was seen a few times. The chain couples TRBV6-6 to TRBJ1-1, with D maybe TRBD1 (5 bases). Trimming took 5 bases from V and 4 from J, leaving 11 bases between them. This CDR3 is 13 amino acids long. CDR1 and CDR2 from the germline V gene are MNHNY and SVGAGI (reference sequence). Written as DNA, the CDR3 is TGTGCCAGCAGTGGCCAGGGTCCCACTGAAGCTTTCTTT. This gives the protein CASSGQGPTEAFF.

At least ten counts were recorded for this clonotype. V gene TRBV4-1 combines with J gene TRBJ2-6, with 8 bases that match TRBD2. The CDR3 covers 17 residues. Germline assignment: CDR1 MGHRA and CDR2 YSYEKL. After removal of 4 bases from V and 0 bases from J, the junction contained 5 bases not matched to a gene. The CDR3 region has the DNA TGCGCCAGCAGCCCCCGCGGGAGGTCCTCTGGGGCCAACGTCCTGACTTTC. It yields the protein CASSPRGRSSGANVLTF.

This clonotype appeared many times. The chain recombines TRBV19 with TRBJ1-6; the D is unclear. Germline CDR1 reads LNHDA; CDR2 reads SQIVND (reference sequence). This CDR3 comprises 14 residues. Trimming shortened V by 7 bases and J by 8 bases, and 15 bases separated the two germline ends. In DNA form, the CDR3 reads TGTGCCAGTACCTCGATGGTGTCGGATTCACCCCTCCACTTT. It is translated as CASTSMVSDSPLHF.

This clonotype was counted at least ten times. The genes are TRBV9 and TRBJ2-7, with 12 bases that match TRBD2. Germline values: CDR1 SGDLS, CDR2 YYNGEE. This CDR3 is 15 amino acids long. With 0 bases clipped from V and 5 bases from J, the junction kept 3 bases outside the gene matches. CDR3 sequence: CASSVASGGANEQYV. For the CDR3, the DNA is TGTGCCAGCAGCGTAGCTAGCGGGGGGGCAAACGAGCAGTACGTC.

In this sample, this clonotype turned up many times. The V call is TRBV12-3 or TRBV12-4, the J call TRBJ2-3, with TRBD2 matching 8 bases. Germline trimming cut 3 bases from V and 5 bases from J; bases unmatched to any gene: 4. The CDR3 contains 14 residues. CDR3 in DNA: TGTGCCAGCAGTTTCGCGGGGGGTTTAGATACGCAGTATTTT. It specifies CASSFAGGLDTQYF.

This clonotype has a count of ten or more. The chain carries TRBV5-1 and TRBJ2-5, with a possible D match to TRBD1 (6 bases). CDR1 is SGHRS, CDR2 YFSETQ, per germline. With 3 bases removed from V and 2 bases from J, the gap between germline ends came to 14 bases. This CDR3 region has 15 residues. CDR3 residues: CASSSPTGVQETQYF. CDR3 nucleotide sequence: TGCGCCAGCAGCTCGCCGACAGGCGTACAAGAGACCCAGTACTTC.

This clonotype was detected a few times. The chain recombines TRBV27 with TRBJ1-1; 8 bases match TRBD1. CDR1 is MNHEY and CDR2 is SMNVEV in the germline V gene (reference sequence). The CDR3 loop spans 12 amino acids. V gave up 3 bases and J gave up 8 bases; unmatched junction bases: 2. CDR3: CASSFWTGEAFF. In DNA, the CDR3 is TGTGCCAGCAGTTTTTGGACAGGGGAAGCTTTCTTT.

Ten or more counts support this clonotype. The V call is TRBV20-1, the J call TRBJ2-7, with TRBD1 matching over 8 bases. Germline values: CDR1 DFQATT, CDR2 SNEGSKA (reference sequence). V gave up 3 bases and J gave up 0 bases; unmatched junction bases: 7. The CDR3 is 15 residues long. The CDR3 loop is CSARSRQGSSYEQYF. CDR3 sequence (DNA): TGCAGTGCTAGGTCCCGACAGGGGTCCTCCTACGAGCAGTACTTC.

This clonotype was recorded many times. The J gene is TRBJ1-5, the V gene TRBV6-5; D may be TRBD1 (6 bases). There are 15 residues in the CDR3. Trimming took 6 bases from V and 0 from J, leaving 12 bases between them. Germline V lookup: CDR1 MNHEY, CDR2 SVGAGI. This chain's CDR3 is CASRRTGFSNQPQHF. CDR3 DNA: TGTGCCAGCAGGCGAACAGGGTTTAGCAATCAGCCCCAGCATTTT.

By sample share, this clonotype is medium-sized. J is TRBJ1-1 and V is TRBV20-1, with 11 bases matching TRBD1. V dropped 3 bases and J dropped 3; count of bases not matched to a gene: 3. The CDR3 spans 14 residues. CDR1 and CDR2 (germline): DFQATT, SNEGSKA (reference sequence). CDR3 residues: CSARGTGGDTEAFF. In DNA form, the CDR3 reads TGCAGTGCTAGGGGGACAGGGGGGGACACTGAAGCTTTCTTT.

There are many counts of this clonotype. DNA of the CDR3: TGTGCCAGCAGTCGGGACTACTCCCAGGGGGGCCAGTACTTC. This sequence encodes CASSRDYSQGGQYF. The chain links TRBV12-3 or TRBV12-4 to TRBJ2-5; D possibly uses TRBD1 or TRBD2 (7 bases each). V lost 5 bases to trimming and J lost 10 bases, with 20 bases between them. The CDR3 contains 14 residues.

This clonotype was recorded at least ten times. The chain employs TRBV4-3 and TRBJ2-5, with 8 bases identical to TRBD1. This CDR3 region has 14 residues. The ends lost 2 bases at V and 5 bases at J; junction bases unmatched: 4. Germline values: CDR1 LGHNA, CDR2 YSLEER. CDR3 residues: CASSQTTGGETQYF. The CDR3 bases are TGCGCCAGCAGCCAAACAACAGGGGGGGAGACCCAGTACTTC.

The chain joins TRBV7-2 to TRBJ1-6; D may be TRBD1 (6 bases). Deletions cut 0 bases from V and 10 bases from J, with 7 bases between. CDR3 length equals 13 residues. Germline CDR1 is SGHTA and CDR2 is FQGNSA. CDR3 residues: CASSLAGGSPLHF. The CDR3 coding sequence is TGTGCCAGCAGCTTAGCGGGGGGCTCACCCCTCCACTTT.

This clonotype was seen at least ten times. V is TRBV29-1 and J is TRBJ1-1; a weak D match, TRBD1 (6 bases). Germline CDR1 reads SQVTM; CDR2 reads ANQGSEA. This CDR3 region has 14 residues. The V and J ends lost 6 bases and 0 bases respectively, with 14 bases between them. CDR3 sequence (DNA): TGCAGCGTCGTTGGGGACATGATGAACACTGAAGCTTTCTTT. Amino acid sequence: CSVVGDMMNTEAFF. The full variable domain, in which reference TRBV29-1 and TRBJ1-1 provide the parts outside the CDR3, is SAVISQKPSRDICQRGTSLTIQCQVDSQVTMMFWYRQQPGQSLTLIATANQGSEATYESGFVIDKFPISRPNLTFSTLTVSNMSPEDSSIYLCSVVGDMMNTEAFFGQGTRLTVV.

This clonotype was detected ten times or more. This chain's CDR3 is CASSLYQVGTQYF. For the CDR3, the DNA is TGTGCCAGCAGTTTATACCAGGTTGGGACCCAGTACTTC. This sequence joins TRBV28 and TRBJ2-5; D gene unclear. This CDR3 contains 13 residues. Germline assignment: CDR1 MDHEN and CDR2 SYDVKM. V lost 1 base, J lost 7 bases, and 10 bases lay in between. Combining the CDR3 with reference TRBV28 and TRBJ2-5 gives the whole variable domain DVKVTQSSRYLVKRTGEKVFLECVQDMDHENMFWYRQDPGLGLRLIYFSYDVKMKEKGDIPEGYSVSREKKERFSLILESASTNQTSMYLCASSLYQVGTQYFGPGTRLLVL.

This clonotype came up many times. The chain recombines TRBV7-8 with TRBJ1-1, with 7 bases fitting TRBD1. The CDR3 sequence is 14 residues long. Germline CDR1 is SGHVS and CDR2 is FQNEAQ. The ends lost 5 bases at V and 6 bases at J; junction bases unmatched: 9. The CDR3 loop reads CASSPMTGSPEAFF. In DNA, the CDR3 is TGTGCCAGCAGCCCGATGACAGGGAGCCCTGAAGCTTTCTTT. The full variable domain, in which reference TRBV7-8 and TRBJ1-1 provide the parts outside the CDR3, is GAGVSQSPRYKVAKRGQDVALRCDPISGHVSLFWYQQALGQGPEFLTYFQNEAQLDKSGLPSDRFFAERPEGSVSTLKIQRTQQEDSAVYLCASSPMTGSPEAFFGQGTRLTVV.

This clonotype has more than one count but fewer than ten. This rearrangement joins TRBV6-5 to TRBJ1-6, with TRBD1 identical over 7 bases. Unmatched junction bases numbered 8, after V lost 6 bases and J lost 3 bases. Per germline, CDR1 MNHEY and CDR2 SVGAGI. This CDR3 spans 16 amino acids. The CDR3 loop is CASRLQQGLYNSPLHF. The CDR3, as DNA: TGTGCCAGCAGACTACAACAGGGGCTCTATAATTCACCCCTCCACTTT.

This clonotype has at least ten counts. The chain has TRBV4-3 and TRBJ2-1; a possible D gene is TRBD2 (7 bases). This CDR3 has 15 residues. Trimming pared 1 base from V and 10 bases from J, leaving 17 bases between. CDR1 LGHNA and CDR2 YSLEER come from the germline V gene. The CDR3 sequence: CASSQVAGALREQFF. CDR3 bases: TGCGCCAGCAGCCAAGTGGCGGGGGCGCTGCGGGAGCAGTTCTTC.